The 13 T cell receptor beta chains reported below all come from one sample, sequenced in a study of T cell responses to AZD1222 COVID-19 vaccine. Data came from immunoSEQ multiplex PCR; TCRdb stores just in-frame clones and leaves some out. The data hold roughly 99,000 clones, with around nine tenths observed a single time. The sequences come from peripheral blood, collected 28 days after the second AZD1222 dose. The receptors were sampled from an adult who received the AZD1222 COVID-19 vaccine.

A word on this clone: The same CDR3 can be traced to other DNA sequences in this sample. The rearrangement links TRBV18 to TRBJ1-1; D uncertain. Trimming shortened V by 6 bases and J by 1 base, and 9 bases separated the two germline ends. Germline assignment: CDR1 KGHSH and CDR2 LQKENI. This CDR3 is 13 amino acids long. The CDR3 protein is CASSPGENTEAFF. Here the CDR3 DNA reads TGTGCCAGCTCCCCCGGAGAGAACACTGAAGCTTTCTTT.

This clone appeared a few times. The V and J genes are TRBV4-2 and TRBJ2-3; D is tentatively TRBD1 or TRBD2 (5 bases each). Germline CDR1 is LGHNA and CDR2 is YNFKEQ. The CDR3 extends over 17 amino acids. Trimming shortened V by 4 bases and J by 0 bases, and 17 bases separated the two germline ends. CDR3 nucleotide sequence: TGTGCCAGCAGCCGCAGCGTCGGGGCGGCCAGCACAGATACGCAGTATTTT. Translated, it gives CASSRSVGAASTDTQYF.

This clone was found once. This chain connects TRBV30 to TRBJ1-4; TRBD1 aligns across 10 bases. Per the germline V gene, CDR1 is GTSNPN and CDR2 is SVGIG (reference sequence). This CDR3 contains 15 residues. With V trimmed by 2 bases and J by 6 bases, 6 bases remained unmatched. This CDR3 is CAWSRQGAGDEKLFF. The CDR3, as DNA: TGTGCCTGGAGTAGACAGGGGGCAGGGGATGAAAAACTGTTTTTT.

This chain uses TRBV25-1 with TRBJ2-1; maybe TRBD2 (5 bases). This CDR3 comprises 17 residues. CDR1 and CDR2 from the germline V gene are MGHDK and SYGVNS. The V and J ends lost 5 bases and 0 bases respectively, with 17 bases between them. The CDR3 sequence is CASSTRGRGSSYNEQFF. CDR3 DNA: TGTGCCAGCAGTACCCGAGGACGTGGGAGCTCCTACAATGAGCAGTTCTTC.

The chain uses TRBV6-5 and TRBJ2-2; D is perhaps TRBD2 (5 bases). Germline CDR1 and CDR2: MNHEY and SVGAGI. CDR3 length: 14 residues. Trimming left V 8 bases short and J 4 bases short, with 14 bases between. CDR3 in DNA: TGTGCCAGCCTCGGGGAGAGAACCACCGGGGAGCTGTTTTTT. This sequence encodes CASLGERTTGELFF.

The rearrangement links TRBV9 to TRBJ2-1; D is uncertain. The germline V gene encodes CDR1 SGDLS and CDR2 YYNGEE. The CDR3 runs 14 residues. V lost 5 bases to trimming and J lost 4 bases, with 13 bases between them. DNA of the CDR3: TGTGCCAGCAGTGGGCCCCCACAGTACAATGAGCAGTTCTTC. Protein product: CASSGPPQYNEQFF.

This rearrangement joins TRBV3-1 (or the pseudogene TRBV3-2) to TRBJ1-2, with TRBD1 identical over 9 bases. There are 16 residues in the CDR3. The V and J ends lost 1 base and 4 bases, in that order; junction bases with no gene match: 7. Germline-derived CDR1 and CDR2 are LGHDT and YNNKEL (reference sequence). CDR3 loop: CASSQGQGGFGYGYTF. The CDR3 DNA sequence: TGTGCCAGCAGCCAAGGACAGGGGGGTTTCGGCTATGGCTACACCTTC.

V usage is TRBV7-9 and J usage is TRBJ2-1, with 16 bases lining up with TRBD2. Germline CDR1 reads SEHNR; CDR2 reads FQNEAQ (reference sequence). The CDR3 sequence is 16 residues long. After removal of 5 bases from V and 9 bases from J, the junction contained 7 bases not matched to a gene. The chain's CDR3 is CASSPGLAGGQREQFF. The DNA of the CDR3 is TGTGCCAGCAGCCCGGGACTAGCGGGGGGGCAGCGTGAGCAGTTCTTC.

The chain carries TRBV3-1 (or the pseudogene TRBV3-2) and TRBJ2-5; no definite D call. The CDR3 sequence is 15 residues long. Germline V CDR1 and CDR2: LGHDT, YNNKEL (reference sequence). V was shortened by 0 bases and J by 2 bases, with 10 bases between the two germline ends. The CDR3 reads CASSQDPGGQETQYF. The CDR3 DNA sequence: TGTGCCAGCAGCCAAGATCCAGGCGGACAAGAGACCCAGTACTTC.

This clone was seen more than once but under ten times. J is TRBJ2-7 and V is TRBV29-1, with 8 positions matching TRBD2. The germline gives CDR1 SQVTM, CDR2 ANQGSEA. This CDR3 has 12 residues. V gave up 3 bases and J gave up 3 bases; unmatched junction bases: 1. CDR3 DNA sequence: TGCAGCGTTGATCGGGGGGGCTACGAGCAGTACTTC. Protein product: CSVDRGGYEQYF.

This sequence joins TRBV5-8 and TRBJ2-2, with a weak D call TRBD2 (5 bases). This CDR3 spans 16 amino acids. Germline CDR1 reads SGHTS; CDR2 reads YDEGEE. V was trimmed by 1 base and J by 1 base, leaving 11 bases between them. CDR3 sequence: CASSLYEGLNTGELFF. The DNA for the CDR3 is TGTGCCAGCAGCTTGTATGAGGGATTGAACACCGGGGAGCTGTTTTTT.

The genes are TRBV27 and TRBJ2-3; no firm D call. The CDR3 extends over 13 amino acids. The V end lost 2 bases, the J end lost 2 bases, and 5 bases lay between the germline ends. Germline loops: CDR1 MNHEY, CDR2 SMNVEV (reference sequence). The CDR3 DNA reads TGTGCCAGCAGTTTAATTAACACAGATACGCAGTATTTT. Translating gives CASSLINTDTQYF.

This chain connects TRBV19 to TRBJ1-2; D gene uncertain. Germline V CDR1 and CDR2: LNHDA, SQIVND (reference sequence). Trimming took 5 bases from V and 7 from J, leaving 17 bases between them. CDR3 length: 14 amino acids. In DNA, the CDR3 is TGTGCCAGTAGTTTAAGAGAGACTCGGACTGGCTACACCTTC. Translation: CASSLRETRTGYTF.